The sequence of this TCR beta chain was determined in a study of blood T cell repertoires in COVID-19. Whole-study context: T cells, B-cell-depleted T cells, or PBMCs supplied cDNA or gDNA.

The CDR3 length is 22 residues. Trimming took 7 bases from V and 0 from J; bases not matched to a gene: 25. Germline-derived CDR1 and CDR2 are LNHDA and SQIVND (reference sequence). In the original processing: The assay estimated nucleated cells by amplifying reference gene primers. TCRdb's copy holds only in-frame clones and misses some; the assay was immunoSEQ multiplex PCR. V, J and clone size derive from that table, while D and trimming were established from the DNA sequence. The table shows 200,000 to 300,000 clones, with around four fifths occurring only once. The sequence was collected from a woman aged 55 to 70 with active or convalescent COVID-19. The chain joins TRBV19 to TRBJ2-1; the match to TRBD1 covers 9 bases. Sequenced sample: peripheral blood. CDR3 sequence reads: CASTAAGQGLSLYESSYNEQFF. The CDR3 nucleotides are TGTGCCAGTACCGCCGCGGGACAGGGTTTATCCTTGTATGAAAGCTCCTACAATGAGCAGTTCTTC.